Listed below are T cell receptor beta chains from one sample, sequenced in a study of blood T cell repertoires in COVID-19. TCRdb's table, derived via immunoSEQ multiplex PCR, lists solely in-frame clones and lacks some. The data contain about 90,000 clones, about 80% of them singletons. The material sequenced was peripheral blood. These TCRs come from a woman aged 70 to 79 with acute or convalescent COVID-19. Each CDR3 is given with its conserved first and last residue. The D gene is left open where the match is weak. Clone size, where shown, is once, few, many, or a class for clones that have expanded.

J gene: TRBJ2-3
CDR3 length: 16
V gene: TRBV7-8
D gene: TRBD2
clone size: -
CDR3 DNA: TGTGCCAGCAGCCTCCTAGCGGGGGTCCACACAGATACGCAGTATTTT
CDR3 protein: CASSLLAGVHTDTQYF

J gene: TRBJ1-5
CDR3 length: 13
V gene: TRBV28
D gene: -
clone size: -
CDR3 DNA: TGTGCCAGCGGTCTCAGGGAATACCAGCCCCAGCATTTT
CDR3 protein: CASGLREYQPQHF

J gene: TRBJ2-7
CDR3 length: 14
V gene: TRBV11-1
D gene: -
clone size: -
CDR3 DNA: TGTGCCAGCAGCTTTCGAACAGGGAACTACGAGCAGTACTTC
CDR3 protein: CASSFRTGNYEQYF

J gene: TRBJ2-3
CDR3 length: 18
V gene: TRBV9
D gene: TRBD1
clone size: -
CDR3 DNA: TGTGCCAGCAGCGTAGGGCAGGGGGTAGTCGATGGCACAGATACGCAGTATTTT
CDR3 protein: CASSVGQGVVDGTDTQYF

J gene: TRBJ1-1
CDR3 length: 12
V gene: TRBV3-1/TRBV3-2
D gene: -
clone size: -
CDR3 DNA: TGTGCCAGCAGCCAACCACTTGGGAGGTTACATTTT
CDR3 protein: CASSQPLGRLHF

J gene: TRBJ2-5
CDR3 length: 16
V gene: TRBV6-2/TRBV6-3
D gene: TRBD1
clone size: -
CDR3 DNA: TGTGCCAGCAGTTTGGTAGACAGGGGGCGGGAGGAGACCCAGTACTTC
CDR3 protein: CASSLVDRGREETQYF

J gene: TRBJ2-2
CDR3 length: 19
V gene: TRBV4-2
D gene: TRBD2
clone size: -
CDR3 DNA: TGTGCCAGCAGCCCCCTTAGGGGTAGCGGGGGGGATTGGGCCGGGGAGCTGTTTTTT
CDR3 protein: CASSPLRGSGGDWAGELFF

J gene: TRBJ1-1
CDR3 length: 14
V gene: TRBV7-2
D gene: -
clone size: -
CDR3 DNA: TGTGCCAGCAGCTTAGGGAGTATGAACACTGAAGCTTTCTTT
CDR3 protein: CASSLGSMNTEAFF

J gene: TRBJ2-1
CDR3 length: 13
V gene: TRBV30
D gene: TRBD2
clone size: once
CDR3 DNA: TGTGCCTGGGGGCTAGCGGGGTACAATGAGCAGTTCTTC
CDR3 protein: CAWGLAGYNEQFF

J gene: TRBJ2-1
CDR3 length: 16
V gene: TRBV19
D gene: TRBD2
clone size: few
CDR3 DNA: TGTGCCAGTAGTATGGGTAGCGGGGGCTCCTACAATGAGCAGTTCTTC
CDR3 protein: CASSMGSGGSYNEQFF

J gene: TRBJ1-2
CDR3 length: 14
V gene: TRBV6-6
D gene: -
clone size: -
CDR3 DNA: TGTGCCAGCAGTTACTCAAAGGGGATCTATGGCTACACCTTC
CDR3 protein: CASSYSKGIYGYTF

J gene: TRBJ1-1
CDR3 length: 13
V gene: TRBV19
D gene: -
clone size: -
CDR3 DNA: TGTGCCAGTAGTATCGGGGTACACACTGAAGCTTTCTTT
CDR3 protein: CASSIGVHTEAFF

J gene: TRBJ1-3
CDR3 length: 20
V gene: TRBV9
D gene: -
clone size: -
CDR3 DNA: TGTGCCAGCAGCGAGGCGATTGAGGACAGAAGCCTTAGCTCTGGAAACACCATATATTTT
CDR3 protein: CASSEAIEDRSLSSGNTIYF

J gene: TRBJ2-2
CDR3 length: 14
V gene: TRBV5-1
D gene: -
clone size: -
CDR3 DNA: TGCGCCAGCACCCTTAGCAACCCCACCGGGGAGCTGTTTTTT
CDR3 protein: CASTLSNPTGELFF

J gene: TRBJ2-2
CDR3 length: 15
V gene: TRBV5-1
D gene: TRBD2
clone size: -
CDR3 DNA: TGCGCCAGCAGCTTGACTAGCGGGGGGGCCGGGGAGCTGTTTTTT
CDR3 protein: CASSLTSGGAGELFF

J gene: TRBJ1-4
CDR3 length: 15
V gene: TRBV5-1
D gene: -
clone size: -
CDR3 DNA: TGCGCCAGCAGCTTAGGTGGGGCACTGAATGAAAAACTGTTTTTT
CDR3 protein: CASSLGGALNEKLFF

J gene: TRBJ2-7
CDR3 length: 13
V gene: TRBV7-3
D gene: TRBD2
clone size: -
CDR3 DNA: TGTGCCAGCAGCTTAGCGGGGGGGCGCGAGCAGTACTTC
CDR3 protein: CASSLAGGREQYF

J gene: TRBJ1-3
CDR3 length: 12
V gene: TRBV12-3/TRBV12-4
D gene: -
clone size: -
CDR3 DNA: TGTGCCAGCAGTTTAACAGGAAACACCATATATTTT
CDR3 protein: CASSLTGNTIYF

J gene: TRBJ2-7
CDR3 length: 13
V gene: TRBV5-1
D gene: -
clone size: few
CDR3 DNA: TGCGCCAGCAGCTTAACAGGGACCTACGAGCAGTACTTC
CDR3 protein: CASSLTGTYEQYF

J gene: TRBJ1-5
CDR3 length: 16
V gene: TRBV4-1
D gene: TRBD1
clone size: once
CDR3 DNA: TGCGCCAGCAGCCAAGAAGGGACAGGGGGCAGTCAGCCCCAGCATTTT
CDR3 protein: CASSQEGTGGSQPQHF

J gene: TRBJ1-1
CDR3 length: 14
V gene: TRBV7-9
D gene: -
clone size: -
CDR3 DNA: TGTGCCAGCAGCCTTAAAACGGGGAACACTGAAGCTTTCTTT
CDR3 protein: CASSLKTGNTEAFF

J gene: TRBJ2-3
CDR3 length: 15
V gene: TRBV6-2/TRBV6-3
D gene: -
clone size: once
CDR3 DNA: TGTGCCAGCAGTTACTCGAGACAGGACACAGATACGCAGTATTTT
CDR3 protein: CASSYSRQDTDTQYF

J gene: TRBJ1-4
CDR3 length: 12
V gene: TRBV10-3
D gene: TRBD1
clone size: -
CDR3 DNA: TGTGCCATCAGCCGACAGGGAGAAAAACTGTTTTTT
CDR3 protein: CAISRQGEKLFF

J gene: TRBJ1-6
CDR3 length: 14
V gene: TRBV5-1
D gene: -
clone size: -
CDR3 DNA: TGCGCCAGCAGGAGGACAGCTTATAATTCACCCCTCCACTTT
CDR3 protein: CASRRTAYNSPLHF

J gene: TRBJ1-1
CDR3 length: 16
V gene: TRBV28
D gene: -
clone size: -
CDR3 DNA: TGTGCCAGCAGTTGGTTGGGCCCCCAGAATCCCACTGAAGCTTTCTTT
CDR3 protein: CASSWLGPQNPTEAFF

J gene: TRBJ1-5
CDR3 length: 13
V gene: TRBV2
D gene: -
clone size: -
CDR3 DNA: TGTGCCAGCAGACCAGGGGTAGGCCAGCCCCAGCATTTT
CDR3 protein: CASRPGVGQPQHF

J gene: TRBJ1-5
CDR3 length: 14
V gene: TRBV27
D gene: -
clone size: -
CDR3 DNA: TGTGCCAGCAGTTTGCAGGGGAGCAATCAGCCCCAGCATTTT
CDR3 protein: CASSLQGSNQPQHF

J gene: TRBJ2-7
CDR3 length: 14
V gene: TRBV7-3
D gene: TRBD1
clone size: once
CDR3 DNA: TGTGCCAGCAGCGCTACGGGACAGGGGCTCCCTCAGTACTTC
CDR3 protein: CASSATGQGLPQYF

J gene: TRBJ2-1
CDR3 length: 15
V gene: TRBV5-1
D gene: TRBD2
clone size: few
CDR3 DNA: TGCGCCAGCAGCTTAGCGGGAGCGCCCTACAATGAGCAGTTCTTC
CDR3 protein: CASSLAGAPYNEQFF

J gene: TRBJ1-1
CDR3 length: 14
V gene: TRBV28
D gene: TRBD1
clone size: -
CDR3 DNA: TGTGCCAGCAGTGCACCGGGACAGTTGTCTCGGGCTTTCTTT
CDR3 protein: CASSAPGQLSRAFF

J gene: TRBJ2-3
CDR3 length: 12
V gene: TRBV20-1
D gene: -
clone size: -
CDR3 DNA: TGCAGTGCTAGTAAGCTCACAGATACGCAGTATTTT
CDR3 protein: CSASKLTDTQYF

J gene: TRBJ2-5
CDR3 length: 16
V gene: TRBV15
D gene: TRBD1
clone size: -
CDR3 DNA: TGTGCCACCAGCAGATCCGTACAGGGGGCATCTGAGACCCAGTACTTC
CDR3 protein: CATSRSVQGASETQYF

J gene: TRBJ1-5
CDR3 length: 13
V gene: TRBV7-8
D gene: -
clone size: -
CDR3 DNA: TGTGCCAGCAGCCACAGCCTCAATCAGCCCCAGCATTTT
CDR3 protein: CASSHSLNQPQHF

J gene: TRBJ2-2
CDR3 length: 16
V gene: TRBV19
D gene: TRBD2
clone size: -
CDR3 DNA: TGTGCCAGTAGGAGGGGGGCTCTAGCGGGGACCGGGGAGCTGTTTTTT
CDR3 protein: CASRRGALAGTGELFF

J gene: TRBJ2-3
CDR3 length: 14
V gene: TRBV5-8
D gene: -
clone size: -
CDR3 DNA: TGTGCCAGCAGAACCGACATTGGTATAGATACGCAGTATTTT
CDR3 protein: CASRTDIGIDTQYF

J gene: TRBJ1-2
CDR3 length: 13
V gene: TRBV30
D gene: TRBD1
clone size: few
CDR3 DNA: TGTGCCTGGAGTTTGACAGGGGTGAATGGCTACACCTTC
CDR3 protein: CAWSLTGVNGYTF

J gene: TRBJ2-7
CDR3 length: 13
V gene: TRBV5-8
D gene: -
clone size: -
CDR3 DNA: TGTGCCAGCAGGCTCGCGGGGGCTTACGAGCAGTACTTC
CDR3 protein: CASRLAGAYEQYF

J gene: TRBJ1-6
CDR3 length: 13
V gene: TRBV12-3/TRBV12-4
D gene: TRBD1
clone size: once
CDR3 DNA: TGTGCCAGCAGCTGGACAGGGGATTCACCCCTCCACTTT
CDR3 protein: CASSWTGDSPLHF

J gene: TRBJ1-2
CDR3 length: 15
V gene: TRBV6-5
D gene: TRBD1
clone size: -
CDR3 DNA: TGTGCCAGCAGCCCGGGGAGACAAGGGGGCCTTGGCTACACCTTC
CDR3 protein: CASSPGRQGGLGYTF

J gene: TRBJ1-1
CDR3 length: 15
V gene: TRBV6-2/TRBV6-3
D gene: -
clone size: few
CDR3 DNA: TGTGCCAGCAGTTACTCTGCCAGGGCGAACACTGAAGCTTTCTTT
CDR3 protein: CASSYSARANTEAFF

J gene: TRBJ1-4
CDR3 length: 14
V gene: TRBV5-1
D gene: TRBD1
clone size: -
CDR3 DNA: TGCGCCAGCAGCTTGGGACCGGGACAGGGGCAACTGTTTTTT
CDR3 protein: CASSLGPGQGQLFF

J gene: TRBJ2-2
CDR3 length: 17
V gene: TRBV7-9
D gene: TRBD2
clone size: few
CDR3 DNA: TGTGCCAGCACCCCGCTAGCGGGGGGCGCGAACACCGGGGAGCTGTTTTTT
CDR3 protein: CASTPLAGGANTGELFF

J gene: TRBJ1-4
CDR3 length: 15
V gene: TRBV21-1
D gene: -
clone size: -
CDR3 DNA: TGTGCCAGCAGCAAAGGGGACAGGCCAAATGAAAAACTGTTTTTT
CDR3 protein: CASSKGDRPNEKLFF

J gene: TRBJ2-1
CDR3 length: 16
V gene: TRBV24-1
D gene: -
clone size: -
CDR3 DNA: TGTGCCACCAGTGTGGGGAGGTACCCGCCCTACAATGAGCAGTTCTTC
CDR3 protein: CATSVGRYPPYNEQFF

J gene: TRBJ1-5
CDR3 length: 15
V gene: TRBV19
D gene: -
clone size: -
CDR3 DNA: TGTGCCAGTAGTATAGAGGGACATAGCAATCAGCCCCAGCATTTT
CDR3 protein: CASSIEGHSNQPQHF

J gene: TRBJ2-7
CDR3 length: 11
V gene: TRBV28
D gene: -
clone size: few
CDR3 DNA: TGTGCCAGCACGGGGGGCGTCGAGCAGTACTTC
CDR3 protein: CASTGGVEQYF

J gene: TRBJ1-5
CDR3 length: 14
V gene: TRBV19
D gene: -
clone size: -
CDR3 DNA: TGTGCCAGTAGTATAGGTCAGGTGTATCAGCCCCAGCATTTT
CDR3 protein: CASSIGQVYQPQHF

J gene: TRBJ2-2
CDR3 length: 14
V gene: TRBV5-1
D gene: -
clone size: -
CDR3 DNA: TGCGCCAGCACGTGGGGCTTTGGACCCGGGGAGCTGTTTTTT
CDR3 protein: CASTWGFGPGELFF

J gene: TRBJ1-4
CDR3 length: 16
V gene: TRBV5-6
D gene: TRBD1
clone size: -
CDR3 DNA: TGTGCCAGCAGCTTGGCTTTGGACAGGAGAAATGAAAAACTGTTTTTT
CDR3 protein: CASSLALDRRNEKLFF

J gene: TRBJ2-1
CDR3 length: 15
V gene: TRBV7-2
D gene: TRBD1
clone size: -
CDR3 DNA: TGTGCCAGCAGCGCAACAGGGGCCAGGAACAATGAGCAGTTCTTC
CDR3 protein: CASSATGARNNEQFF

J gene: TRBJ1-4
CDR3 length: 16
V gene: TRBV30
D gene: TRBD1
clone size: -
CDR3 DNA: TGTGCCTGGAGTGAATCCGGGACAGCCTGGAATGAAAAACTGTTTTTT
CDR3 protein: CAWSESGTAWNEKLFF

J gene: TRBJ1-3
CDR3 length: 17
V gene: TRBV5-1
D gene: -
clone size: -
CDR3 DNA: TGCGCCAGCAGCTTGAGTACCGGGACTATCTTTGGAAACACCATATATTTT
CDR3 protein: CASSLSTGTIFGNTIYF

J gene: TRBJ2-5
CDR3 length: 16
V gene: TRBV5-1
D gene: TRBD2
clone size: -
CDR3 DNA: TGCGCCAGCAGCTCCCGGACTAGCGGGATGGTAGAGACCCAGTACTTC
CDR3 protein: CASSSRTSGMVETQYF

J gene: TRBJ1-1
CDR3 length: 12
V gene: TRBV11-2
D gene: -
clone size: once
CDR3 DNA: TGTGCCAGCAGCTTCGAGGGAACTGAAGCTTTCTTT
CDR3 protein: CASSFEGTEAFF

J gene: TRBJ2-7
CDR3 length: 16
V gene: TRBV9
D gene: -
clone size: many
CDR3 DNA: TGTGCCAGCAGCGTACAGGGATTGGGCCCCATATCAGAGCAGTACTTC
CDR3 protein: CASSVQGLGPISEQYF

J gene: TRBJ1-2
CDR3 length: 14
V gene: TRBV9
D gene: -
clone size: -
CDR3 DNA: TGTGCCAGCAGCGTAACCCCCGGGGGATTTGGCTACACCTTC
CDR3 protein: CASSVTPGGFGYTF